The next 32 T cell receptor beta chains were all read from a single sample in a study of cytomegalovirus exposure and HLA in healthy donors. The PCR ran on 60 Vbeta and 13 Jbeta primers. Profiling relied on immunoSEQ multiplex PCR, and the TCRdb table lists in-frame clones only, not all of them. The sample shows about 130,000 clones, roughly four fifths of them seen only once. The specimen was PBMCs. Source of these receptors: a woman in her fifties or sixties in good health and CMV-seronegative.

There are a few counts of this clone. The V and J genes are TRBV29-1 and TRBJ1-1, with a possible D match to TRBD1 (5 bases). The CDR3 sequence is 12 residues long. With 2 bases removed from V and 14 bases from J, the gap between germline ends came to 18 bases. Germline loops: CDR1 SQVTM, CDR2 ANQGSEA. CDR3 nucleotides: TGCAGCGTTGAAATGGCCGGGGGAGGATGCTTCTTT. It yields the protein CSVEMAGGGCFF.

This rearrangement joins TRBV9 to TRBJ1-1; D perhaps matches TRBD1 (6 bases). In germline, CDR1 is SGDLS, CDR2 YYNGEE. The CDR3 covers 19 residues. The ends were cut back, 6 bases at V and 4 bases at J, with 31 bases in the middle. CDR3 coding DNA: TGTGCCAGCATACGCTTCACGGGGGGGCAGGAACCGCCTGGCACTGAAGCTTTCTTT. This gives the protein CASIRFTGGQEPPGTEAFF.

The gene calls are TRBV7-2 and TRBJ1-2; D is unclear. The CDR3 runs to 14 residues. V was cut by 5 bases and J by 5 bases, with 15 bases left in between. Germline V gives CDR1 SGHTA, CDR2 FQGNSA. The CDR3 coding sequence is TGTGCCAGCAGCCTTTCCGAGGCCTCTTATGGCTACACCTTC. It specifies CASSLSEASYGYTF.

The V and J genes are TRBV10-3 and TRBJ2-5; D possibly corresponds to TRBD2 (5 bases). From germline, CDR1 is ENHRY and CDR2 SYGVKD. The CDR3 loop spans 18 amino acids. Trimming removed 0 bases from V and 7 bases from J, with 24 bases in between. This CDR3 reads CAISESIKGPSDFGTQYF. The CDR3 DNA follows: TGTGCCATCAGTGAGTCGATTAAAGGGCCGTCGGACTTCGGGACCCAGTACTTC.

The chain joins TRBV5-1 to TRBJ2-2, with D perhaps TRBD1 (6 bases). The germline V gene has CDR1 SGHRS and CDR2 YFSETQ. The CDR3 is made up of 15 amino acids. V was shortened by 4 bases and J by 5 bases, with 15 bases between the two germline ends. CDR3 nucleotides: TGCGCCAGCAGCCTTAGTCGACAGGAGACCGGGGAGCTGTTTTTT. Amino acid sequence: CASSLSRQETGELFF.

This clone was recorded a few times. The rearrangement joins TRBV27 to TRBJ2-3, with D maybe TRBD2 (5 bases). V dropped 7 bases and J dropped 2 bases, with 10 bases sitting between them. This CDR3 has 13 residues. Germline V lookup: CDR1 MNHEY, CDR2 SMNVEV (reference sequence). CDR3 loop: CASTQRNTDTQYF. CDR3 bases: TGTGCCAGCACCCAGCGGAACACAGATACGCAGTATTTT.

The chain carries TRBV15 and TRBJ2-7; 16 bases line up with TRBD2. The V gene end was trimmed by 0 bases and the J gene end by 4 bases; junction bases not matched to a gene: 3. The CDR3 has 17 amino acids. Germline-derived CDR1 and CDR2 are LNHNV and YYDKDF (reference sequence). Here the CDR3 reads CATSREGLAGGRYEQYV. As DNA, the CDR3 is TGTGCCACCAGCAGAGAGGGACTAGCGGGAGGGAGATACGAGCAGTACGTC.

V usage is TRBV5-4 and J usage is TRBJ1-2, with a possible D match to TRBD1 (5 bases). The CDR3 is 17 amino acids. V was cut by 0 bases and J by 2 bases, with 17 bases left in between. Germline CDR1 reads SGHNT; CDR2 reads YYREEE (reference sequence). As DNA, the CDR3 is TGTGCCAGCAGCTTGGGGGGCAGGGATTTTATAAACTATGGCTACACCTTC. Its translation is CASSLGGRDFINYGYTF.

V and J are TRBV28 and TRBJ2-1, with 8 positions matching TRBD1. J lost 8 bases, V lost 6 bases, and 6 bases had no gene match. This CDR3 region has 13 residues. Germline loops: CDR1 MDHEN, CDR2 SYDVKM. CDR3: CASSRTGRYEQFF. The CDR3 DNA reads TGTGCCAGCAGCCGGACAGGGAGGTATGAGCAGTTCTTC.

The chain carries TRBV30 and TRBJ1-2; D is possibly TRBD1 (6 bases). The CDR3 is made up of 16 amino acids. V lost 2 bases and J lost 4, with 20 bases in between. The germline V gene encodes CDR1 GTSNPN and CDR2 SVGIG (reference sequence). CDR3 DNA sequence: TGTGCCTGGAGTCAGGCAGGGGCCACAGGGAGCTATGGCTACACCTTC. The encoded protein is CAWSQAGATGSYGYTF. The whole variable domain, filled in from reference TRBV30 and TRBJ1-2, reads SQTIHQWPATLVQPVGSPLSLECTVEGTSNPNLYWYRQAAGRGLQLLFYSVGIGQISSEVPQNLSASRPQDRQFILSSKKLLLSDSGFYLCAWSQAGATGSYGYTFGSGTRLTVV.

The chain employs TRBV7-8 and TRBJ2-1, with a weak D call TRBD1 (6 bases). The CDR3 sequence is 17 residues long. From germline, CDR1 is SGHVS and CDR2 FQNEAQ. Trimming left V 5 bases short and J 4 bases short, with 21 bases between. CDR3 loop: CASSPQGARGPYNEQFF. CDR3 in DNA: TGTGCCAGCAGCCCACAGGGAGCTCGCGGACCGTACAATGAGCAGTTCTTC.

The gene calls are TRBV10-3 and TRBJ1-6; D perhaps matches TRBD1 (5 bases). Germline loops: CDR1 ENHRY, CDR2 SYGVKD. V lost 8 bases and J 8 bases, leaving 19 bases between the germline ends. The CDR3 contains 15 residues. The DNA for the CDR3 is TGTGCCATCTCGCAGGGACTTTCCCTTGATTCACCCCTCCACTTT. Translated: CAISQGLSLDSPLHF.

This clone has only a few counts. V and J are TRBV7-9 and TRBJ1-1, with 7 nucleotides matching TRBD1. The CDR3 consists of 14 residues. The germline V gene has CDR1 SEHNR and CDR2 FQNEAQ (reference sequence). V was pared by 4 bases and J by 2 bases, with 4 bases of the junction left unmatched. The CDR3 loop reads CASSYTGANTEAFF. CDR3 bases: TGTGCCAGCAGCTATACAGGGGCTAACACTGAAGCTTTCTTT.

This chain links TRBV28 with TRBJ2-7; D perhaps matches TRBD2 (5 bases). This CDR3 region has 14 residues. V gave up 5 bases and J gave up 0 bases, with 11 bases separating them. CDR1 and CDR2 from the germline V gene are MDHEN and SYDVKM. CDR3 nucleotide sequence: TGTGCCAGCAGTCCTGGAGGCAGCTCCTACGAGCAGTACTTC. Translation: CASSPGGSSYEQYF. The complete variable domain, with remaining parts taken from reference TRBV28 and TRBJ2-7, reads DVKVTQSSRYLVKRTGEKVFLECVQDMDHENMFWYRQDPGLGLRLIYFSYDVKMKEKGDIPEGYSVSREKKERFSLILESASTNQTSMYLCASSPGGSSYEQYFGPGTRLTVT.

V is TRBV9 and J is TRBJ1-1; a weak D match, TRBD1 (6 bases). This CDR3 is 12 amino acids long. The V end lost 8 bases, the J end lost 3 bases, and 11 bases lay between the germline ends. The germline gives CDR1 SGDLS, CDR2 YYNGEE. The CDR3 sequence is CARGGQDTEAFF. The CDR3 coding sequence is TGTGCCAGGGGGGGGCAGGACACTGAAGCTTTCTTT.

This chain connects TRBV28 to TRBJ2-7, with TRBD1 matching 8 bases. Germline values: CDR1 MDHEN, CDR2 SYDVKM. CDR3 size: 15 residues. In DNA, the CDR3 is TGTGCCAGCAGTCACGGACAGGGAATCCCGAGCCGGACGGACGTC. This encodes CASSHGQGIPSRTDV.

J is TRBJ2-7 and V is TRBV6-1; the match to TRBD1 covers 7 bases. Germline values: CDR1 MNHNS, CDR2 SASEGT. Trimming removed 2 bases from V and 3 bases from J; junction bases left unmatched: 10. This CDR3 region has 16 residues. The CDR3 coding sequence is TGTGCCAGCAGTGAATCAATAGGGGGCGATAGCTACGAGCAGTACGTC. Its protein is CASSESIGGDSYEQYV.

The rearrangement joins TRBV4-3 to TRBJ1-4; 10 bases map to TRBD1. This CDR3 contains 15 residues. CDR1 LGHNA and CDR2 YSLEER come from the germline V gene. Trimming removed 1 base from V and 8 bases from J; junction bases left unmatched: 4. CDR3 residues: CASSQGDRGLEKLFF. CDR3 sequence (DNA): TGCGCCAGCAGCCAAGGGGACAGGGGATTGGAAAAACTGTTTTTT.

This clone has just a few counts. One junction end does not reproduce the germline sequence, and a read error may be involved. V is TRBV7-9 and J is TRBJ1-1; possibly TRBD1 for D (5 bases). The CDR3 covers 13 residues. CDR1 is SEHNR and CDR2 is FQNEAQ in the germline V gene (reference sequence). The CDR3 spells CSSSPTVNTEAFF. The CDR3 nucleotides are TGTTCCAGCAGCCCGACAGTGAACACTGAAGCTTTCTTT.

Turning to this clone: One junction end does not reproduce the germline sequence, and a read error may be involved. The chain uses TRBV4-1 and TRBJ1-5; 12 bases align to TRBD1. Germline V CDR1 and CDR2: MGHRA, YSYEKL. There are 16 residues in the CDR3. The CDR3 region has the DNA TGCGCCAGCAGCCGCCGGGACAGGGGGCGTTTTCAGCCCCAGAATTTT. Its protein product is CASSRRDRGRFQPQNF.

This clone was counted between two and nine times. The chain links TRBV11-3 to TRBJ1-3, with TRBD1 matching over 7 bases. This CDR3 contains 16 residues. The junction had 6 bases not matched to a gene; V was cut back by 0 bases and J by 4 bases. Germline loops: CDR1 SGHNT, CDR2 YENEEA. CDR3 protein: CASSLEGGASGNTIYF. Written as DNA, the CDR3 is TGTGCCAGCAGCTTAGAAGGGGGCGCTTCCGGAAACACCATATATTTT.

This chain uses TRBV2 with TRBJ2-7, with 8 positions matching TRBD1. The CDR3 runs 14 residues. Germline CDR1 SNHLY, CDR2 FYNNEI. The V segment lost 2 bases and the J segment 3 bases; nucleotides outside the gene matches: 3. The CDR3: CASSEQGAGYEQYV. The CDR3 DNA reads TGTGCCAGCAGTGAACAGGGGGCCGGCTACGAGCAGTACGTC.

The gene calls are TRBV20-1 and TRBJ2-4; D is undetermined. V lost 3 bases, J lost 4 bases, and 4 bases lay in between. The CDR3 totals 11 residues. Germline CDR1 is DFQATT and CDR2 is SNEGSKA (reference sequence). The CDR3 nucleotides are TGCAGTGCTAGCTCTAAAAACATTCAGTACTTC. Translating gives CSASSKNIQYF.

In the case of this clone: An end of the junction does not agree with germline; a read error may underlie this. V is TRBV7-7 and J is TRBJ2-7; 9 positions agree with TRBD1. Per germline, CDR1 SSHAT and CDR2 FNYEAQ (reference sequence). The CDR3 covers 15 residues. Written as DNA, the CDR3 is TGTGCTAGCAGCCCCGGACAGGGGAGCGCCTACGAGCAGTACTTC. Translating it yields CASSPGQGSAYEQYF.

The chain joins TRBV29-1 to TRBJ2-1; D is perhaps TRBD2 (6 bases). Germline CDR1 and CDR2: SQVTM and ANQGSEA. The CDR3 length is 13 residues. With 7 bases removed from V and 6 bases from J, the gap between germline ends came to 16 bases. The CDR3 protein is CSASDGSFNEQFF. CDR3 nucleotides: TGCAGCGCCTCGGACGGGAGCTTCAATGAGCAGTTCTTC.

Only a few counts were recorded for this clone. The V call is TRBV14, the J call TRBJ2-7; D is undetermined. V lost 1 base to trimming and J lost 0 bases, with 7 bases between them. The CDR3 extends over 14 amino acids. Germline V CDR1 and CDR2: SGHDN, FVKESK. The CDR3 reads CASSQVRSSYEQYF. The CDR3 DNA sequence: TGTGCCAGCAGCCAAGTACGCAGCTCCTACGAGCAGTACTTC.

This sequence joins TRBV25-1 and TRBJ2-2; 8 bases match TRBD1. CDR3 length equals 17 residues. Trimming at V came to 5 bases and at J to 7 bases, leaving 15 bases not matched to a gene. CDR1 and CDR2 from the germline V gene are MGHDK and SYGVNS. CDR3 sequence reads: CASSRTGQGIVIGELFF. The CDR3 DNA sequence: TGTGCCAGCAGTAGGACAGGACAGGGTATTGTTATCGGGGAGCTGTTTTTT.

This rearrangement joins TRBV2 to TRBJ2-3, with 7 positions matching TRBD1. The length of the CDR3 is 13 residues. With 2 bases clipped from V and 9 bases from J, the junction kept 5 bases outside the gene matches. Germline-derived CDR1 and CDR2 are SNHLY and FYNNEI. CDR3 nucleotides: TGTGCCAGCAGTGAACGTACAGGGGTCACGCAGTATTTT. Protein product: CASSERTGVTQYF.

The rearrangement joins TRBV28 to TRBJ2-7; D remains ambiguous. V was cut by 5 bases and J by 3 bases, with 14 bases left in between. CDR1 MDHEN and CDR2 SYDVKM come from the germline V gene. The CDR3 length is 14 residues. The CDR3 spells CASSMGTERYEQYF. CDR3 nucleotide sequence: TGTGCCAGCAGTATGGGTACAGAACGCTACGAGCAGTACTTC.

The chain links TRBV6-5 to TRBJ2-7; 7 bases fit TRBD2. The J segment lost 9 bases and the V segment lost 0 bases, leaving 11 bases of the junction unmatched. CDR3 length: 15 amino acids. Germline V CDR1 and CDR2: MNHEY, SVGAGI. For the CDR3, the DNA is TGTGCCAGCAGTTACTCTGGGTGGGGGGGGAAGGGGCAGTACTTC. It encodes CASSYSGWGGKGQYF.

The J gene is TRBJ2-7, the V gene TRBV5-5, with 9 bases that match TRBD1. The CDR3 totals 15 residues. V lost 0 bases, J lost 3 bases, and 4 bases stayed unmatched. The germline gives CDR1 SGHKS, CDR2 YYEKEE (reference sequence). The CDR3 loop reads CASSLGTGVLYEQYV. CDR3 DNA: TGTGCCAGCAGCTTGGGGACAGGGGTCCTCTACGAGCAGTACGTC.

This CDR3 reads CASSYLPPGQGDGYTF. In DNA form, the CDR3 reads TGTGCCAGCAGTTACCTCCCACCGGGACAGGGAGACGGCTACACCTTC. J is TRBJ1-2 and V is TRBV6-6; 9 bases map to TRBD1. Germline CDR1 is MNHNY and CDR2 is SVGAGI (reference sequence). Trimming took 2 bases from V and 8 from J; bases not matched to a gene: 12. The CDR3 has 16 amino acids.